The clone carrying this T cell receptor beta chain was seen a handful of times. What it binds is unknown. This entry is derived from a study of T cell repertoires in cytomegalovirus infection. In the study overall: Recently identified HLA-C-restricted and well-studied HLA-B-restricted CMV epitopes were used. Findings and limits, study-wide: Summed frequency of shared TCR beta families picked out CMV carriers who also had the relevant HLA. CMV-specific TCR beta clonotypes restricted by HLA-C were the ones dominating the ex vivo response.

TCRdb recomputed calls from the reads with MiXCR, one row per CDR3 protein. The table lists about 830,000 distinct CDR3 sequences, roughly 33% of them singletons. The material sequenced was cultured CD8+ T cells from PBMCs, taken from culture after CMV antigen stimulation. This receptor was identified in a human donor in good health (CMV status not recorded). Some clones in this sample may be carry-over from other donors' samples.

The DNA for the CDR3 is TGTGCCAGCAGCCCCTTGATTGCGGGGGGCGAAGAGACCCAGTACTTC. The encoded protein is CASSPLIAGGEETQYF. The J gene is TRBJ2-5, the V gene TRBV7-9; TRBD2 agrees at 8 bases. This CDR3 has 16 residues. Looked up from germline, CDR1 is SEHNR and CDR2 is FQNEAQ (reference sequence). V was pared by 5 bases and J by 3 bases, with 11 bases of the junction left unmatched.